What follows is one T cell receptor beta chain and its context. Its antigen remains unidentified. Per-nucleotide qualities are absent, and no much larger clonotype sits a single base away. Each donor gave one peripheral blood draw, averaging about 120 mL, which was collected into heparinised tubes. A BD FACSAria II was used to sort naive, central memory, regulatory and stem cell-like memory CD4+ T cells with a panel that included CD45RO, CCR7, CD25, CD127, CD95 and CD27. Every sorted population had a purity above 95%. PBMCs were isolated immediately by Lymphoprep density gradient centrifugation and stained directly without culture. So that batch effects would be minimized, each experiment stained and sorted samples in pairs, pairing one healthy donor with one patient. These data come from a study of beta chain features in type 1 diabetes (dated by TCRdb to 2017 to 2018). In terms of the full investigation: No differences in mean age, gender distribution, total cell number or subset yield were found between patients and healthy donors. The study compared TCRB repertoires of sorted circulating CD4+ T cell subsets between recently diagnosed type 1 diabetes patients and matched healthy donors. Regulatory and stem cell-like memory subsets were obtained from only 8 patients and roughly eight healthy donors, while naive and central memory subsets were obtained from all 28 donors. Across all samples, some 100,000,000 sorted cells were examined, and cell number per subset correlated strongly with RNA yield. Broad study findings and their caveats: Patients with type 1 diabetes made fewer insertions and deleted more nucleotides at VDJ recombination sites, implying thymic rearrangement abnormalities. Naive, central memory and regulatory TCRB repertoires appeared to be more alike among patients than among healthy donors. Because small numbers of individuals were included in the HLA sub-analyses, any influence of HLA type on TCRB rearrangement was left unresolved. Type 1 diabetes patients showed a moderate but significant shortening of TCRB CDR3 length in all four CD4+ subsets. Because cDNA was sequenced instead of genomic DNA, highly expressing activated cells could be over-represented, though the groups showed no difference in activation or CD3 levels. PCR may preferentially amplify shorter templates, but because patient and control samples were amplified and corrected together, any resulting skew would affect both groups equally.

The entire amount of isolated RNA was reverse transcribed using the High Capacity cDNA Reverse Transcription Kit, so the sequenced TCRB transcripts were expressed ones. Deep immunoSEQ sequencing was applied to naive, central memory and regulatory T cell samples, giving an average of about 3.4 million total reads per sample. After sorted cells were lysed in RLT buffer, RNA was extracted with DNase-treated RNeasy Micro or Mini kits, with the choice depending on cell number. To prevent cross-contamination, every cell subset was processed on its own, while patient and healthy donor samples were processed together. TCRB sequences were amplified from cDNA with the immunoSEQ multiplex PCR, producing 87-bp fragments spanning the CDR3 region. Sequencing of the amplicons was performed on the Illumina HiSeq platform. The authors' analysis ran thus. PCR bias was corrected computationally using synthetic template baselines, and reads within Hamming distance 2 were collapsed, with unmergeable singletons discarded. Reads were aligned against IMGT to assign V, D and J genes, CDR3 length and insertions or deletions at six rearrangement sites. Within each subset, clonotype counts were normalized to sorted cell number, after which true diversity and Gini coefficients were computed with the tcR R package. Repertoire sharing was quantified using the overlap coefficient calculated on TCRB nucleotide sequences. As a proxy for the pre-selection repertoire, out-of-frame TCRB sequences from naive cells were analyzed. TCRdb carries this immuneACCESS record with in-frame sequences only. Its versions omit some clonotypes, under half of them owing to an unresolved V gene in the studies checked, with the rest unexplained. V and J calls and clone size are copied from that table; D and trimming were computed from the DNA. Present in this sample are roughly 450,000 clones, around 13% of which were seen just once. The ten most abundant clones make up under 0.04% of the sample.

From the cysteine through the phenylalanine, the CDR3 covers 13 amino acids. Only CDR3 DNA remains: 39 bases, in frame from the first base. Relative to germline, V is 2 bases shorter and J is 5 bases shorter, with 9 bases between their ends. In the germline V gene, CDR1 corresponds to LGHNT and CDR2 to FRNRAP. The chain links TRBV12-5 with TRBJ1-2, with no confidently assigned D gene. The clonotype comes from a man aged 30-40 years in good health. The material sequenced was naive CD4+ T cells from blood. What this sample's cell subset or site label stands for: true naive CD4+ T cells. DNA sequence: TGTGCTAGTGGTTTGAACATAGGATATGGCTACACCTTC. The translation is CASGLNIGYGYTF.